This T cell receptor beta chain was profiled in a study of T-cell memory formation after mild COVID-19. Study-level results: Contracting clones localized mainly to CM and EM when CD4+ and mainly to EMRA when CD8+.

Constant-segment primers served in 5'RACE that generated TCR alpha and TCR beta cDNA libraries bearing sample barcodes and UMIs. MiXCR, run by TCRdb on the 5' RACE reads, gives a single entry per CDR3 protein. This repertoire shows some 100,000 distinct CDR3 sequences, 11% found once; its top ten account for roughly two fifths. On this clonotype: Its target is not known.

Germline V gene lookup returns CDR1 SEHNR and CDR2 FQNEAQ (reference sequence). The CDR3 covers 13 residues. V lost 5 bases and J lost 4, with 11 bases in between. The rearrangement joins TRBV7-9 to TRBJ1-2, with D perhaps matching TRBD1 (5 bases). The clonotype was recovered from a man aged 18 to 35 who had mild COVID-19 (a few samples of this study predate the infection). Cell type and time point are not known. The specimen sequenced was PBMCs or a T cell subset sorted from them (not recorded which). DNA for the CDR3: TGTGCCAGCAGCGGCAGAGGGACCTATGGCTACACCTTC. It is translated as CASSGRGTYGYTF.